This T cell receptor beta chain was recovered during a study of blood T cell repertoires in COVID-19. Study in general: COVID-19 samples, acute and convalescent, were from the United States, Italy and Spain. Nucleic acid was either cDNA or gDNA, and it came from T cells, B-cell-depleted T cells, or PBMCs.

This clone showed up just once. There are 12 residues in the CDR3. CDR1 and CDR2 (germline): SGHTA, FQGNSA. V lost 5 bases and J lost 7, with 11 bases in between. Authors' processing steps: It was from reference gene primer amplification that nucleated cell counts were estimated. Repertoires were generated with immunoSEQ multiplex PCR, while TCRdb's copy carries only in-frame clones and drops some. V and J calls and clone size follow that table, whereas D and trimming were derived from the DNA. The sample has roughly 180,000 clones, around 83% seen once. The sample consisted of peripheral blood. The J gene is TRBJ1-1, the V gene TRBV7-2; D unclear. This TCR came from an older woman with acute or convalescent COVID-19. CDR3 DNA: TGTGCCAGCAGCCAAAGACGAGGTGAAGCTTTCTTT. Translation gives CASSQRRGEAFF.